This is a list of T cell receptor beta chains from one sample in a study of cytomegalovirus exposure and HLA in healthy donors. The data were produced by immunoSEQ multiplex PCR, yet TCRdb's version contains in-frame clones alone and is incomplete. Among some 130,000 clones listed, around three quarters were seen once. Sequenced sample: PBMCs. These receptors were obtained from a man in his forties or fifties in good health and CMV-seronegative. The CDR3 runs from the conserved cysteine through the conserved F or W.

CASSISRNTDTQYF	TRBV19	TRBJ2-3
CASRSQGLAQETQYF	TRBV28	TRBJ2-5
CASSSDRGPHRELFF	TRBV6-1	TRBJ2-2
CASSIWSSYEQYF	TRBV27	TRBJ2-7
CSVEVGVEQYF	TRBV29-1	TRBJ2-7
CASSPGLASDEQYF	TRBV14	TRBJ2-7
CASSPQTSGLLNEQFF	TRBV25-1	TRBJ2-1
CASSFPSGGEREQYF	TRBV13	TRBJ2-7
CSVDSRGDGEQYF	TRBV29-1	TRBJ2-7
CASSSASRGLGETQYF	TRBV28	TRBJ2-5
CASSGTALGGTEAFF	TRBV2	TRBJ1-1